Presented here are 5 T cell receptor beta chains from one specimen sequenced in a study of T cell repertoires in cytomegalovirus infection. These TCRs are of unknown antigen specificity. MiXCR was run by TCRdb on the reads, yielding one entry per CDR3 protein. The sample yields 310,000 or so distinct CDR3 sequences, 25% seen once. Material: cultured PBMCs, obtained from culture after CMV antigen stimulation. Receptor source: a human donor in good health (CMV status not recorded). Some clones in this sample may be carry-over from other donors' samples.

This clonotype was observed a handful of times. This chain uses TRBV19 with TRBJ1-1, with 7 bases matching TRBD1. J was trimmed by 5 bases and V by 6 bases; bases with no gene match: 15. Germline CDR1 is LNHDA and CDR2 is SQIVND (reference sequence). The CDR3 loop spans 16 amino acids. In nucleotides, the CDR3 is TGTGCCAGTAGCCTCGCCCCACAGGGGTCGGTGACTGAAGCTTTCTTT. Amino acids: CASSLAPQGSVTEAFF.

The sample holds a few counts of this clonotype. V and J are TRBV11-2 and TRBJ2-1; 14 bases are shared with TRBD2. This CDR3 spans 15 amino acids. The J segment lost 6 bases and the V segment lost 5 bases, leaving 3 bases of the junction unmatched. CDR1 SGHAT and CDR2 FQNNGV come from the germline V gene. Written as DNA, the CDR3 is TGTGCCAGCAGCCGACTAGCGGGAGGGCTCAATGAGCAGTTCTTC. Its protein product is CASSRLAGGLNEQFF.

The V call is TRBV10-3, the J call TRBJ2-5; 8 positions match TRBD2. From germline, CDR1 is ENHRY and CDR2 SYGVKD. Trimming took 3 bases from V and 4 from J; bases not matched to a gene: 10. There are 16 residues in the CDR3. The chain's CDR3 is CAISETLGLAGETQYF. The CDR3 coding sequence is TGTGCCATCAGTGAAACTCTTGGACTAGCAGGAGAGACCCAGTACTTC.

This clonotype was seen a handful of times. The chain couples TRBV12-3 or TRBV12-4 to TRBJ2-6, with D tentatively TRBD1 or TRBD2 (5 bases each). V was pared by 5 bases and J by 0 bases, with 14 bases between. The CDR3 totals 17 residues. This CDR3 is CASSIWGRNSGANVLTF. CDR3 DNA sequence: TGTGCCAGCAGTATTTGGGGACGGAACTCTGGGGCCAACGTCCTGACTTTC.

The sample holds a few counts of this clonotype. CDR3 region: CASSPPTMGTEAFF. CDR3 DNA: TGTGCCAGCTCACCACCGACTATGGGCACTGAAGCTTTCTTT. The chain links TRBV18 to TRBJ1-1, with no clear D. CDR1 is KGHSH and CDR2 is LQKENI in the germline V gene. The ends were cut back, 0 bases at V and 4 bases at J, with 9 bases in the middle. This CDR3 spans 14 amino acids.